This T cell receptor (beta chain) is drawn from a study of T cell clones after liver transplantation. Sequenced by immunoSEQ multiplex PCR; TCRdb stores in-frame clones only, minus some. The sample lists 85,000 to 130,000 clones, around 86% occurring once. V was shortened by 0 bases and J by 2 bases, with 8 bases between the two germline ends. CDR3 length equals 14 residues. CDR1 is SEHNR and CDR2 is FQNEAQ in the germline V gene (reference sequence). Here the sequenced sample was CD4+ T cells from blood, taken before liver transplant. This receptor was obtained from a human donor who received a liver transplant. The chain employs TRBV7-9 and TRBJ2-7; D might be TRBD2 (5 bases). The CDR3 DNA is TGTGCCAGCAGCTTAGCGGCGGGCCCCTACGAGCAGTACTTC. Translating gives CASSLAAGPYEQYF. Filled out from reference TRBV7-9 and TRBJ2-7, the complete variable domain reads DTGVSQNPRHKITKRGQNVTFRCDPISEHNRLYWYRQTLGQGPEFLTYFQNEAQLEKSRLLSDRFSAERPKGSFSTLEIQRTEQGDSAMYLCASSLAAGPYEQYFGPGTRLTVT.